This T cell receptor (beta chain) was captured in a study of cytomegalovirus exposure and HLA in healthy donors. Study-level background: The approximately 120 validation repertoires were produced on the same platform as the roughly 670 repertoires of the first cohort. This was reported in a later analysis. Study outcomes and limitations: There were some public TCRs occurring in many donors, but most TCR sequences were rare. CMV antigen specificity was confirmed in vitro for a few CMV-associated chains. 150 or so TCR beta chains were listed as cytomegalovirus-associated.

As regards this clone: The antigen is not known.

TCRdb's table, derived via immunoSEQ multiplex PCR, lists solely in-frame clones and lacks some. The sample holds 120,000 or so clones; over 85% are singletons and the top ten take roughly 2%. The CDR3 extends over 14 amino acids. Germline V gene sequence: CDR1 MNHNY, CDR2 SVGAGI (reference sequence). The germline V and J ends were trimmed by 6 bases and 3 bases, with 14 bases remaining between them. The receptor's source is a woman aged 18-29 years in good health and CMV-seronegative. The chain has TRBV6-6 and TRBJ1-2, with a tentative D call TRBD1 (5 bases). Input material: PBMCs. The CDR3 sequence: CASSLPGDHYGYTF. The CDR3 region has the DNA TGTGCCAGCAGCTTACCGGGGGACCACTATGGCTACACCTTC.